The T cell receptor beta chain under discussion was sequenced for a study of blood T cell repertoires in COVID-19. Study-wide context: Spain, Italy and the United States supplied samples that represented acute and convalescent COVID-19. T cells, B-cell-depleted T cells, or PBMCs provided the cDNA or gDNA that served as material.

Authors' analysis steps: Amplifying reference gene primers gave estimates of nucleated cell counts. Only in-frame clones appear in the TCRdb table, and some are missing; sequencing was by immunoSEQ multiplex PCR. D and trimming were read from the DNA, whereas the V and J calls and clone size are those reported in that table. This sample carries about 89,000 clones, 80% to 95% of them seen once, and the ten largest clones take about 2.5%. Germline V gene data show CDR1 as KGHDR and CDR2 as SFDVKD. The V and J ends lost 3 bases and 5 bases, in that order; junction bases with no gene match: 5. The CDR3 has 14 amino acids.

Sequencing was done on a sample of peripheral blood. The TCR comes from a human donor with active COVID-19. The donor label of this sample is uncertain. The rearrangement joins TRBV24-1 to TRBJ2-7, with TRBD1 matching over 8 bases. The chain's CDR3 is CATSDGAGGHEQYF. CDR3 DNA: TGTGCCACCAGTGATGGCGCAGGGGGCCACGAGCAGTACTTC.